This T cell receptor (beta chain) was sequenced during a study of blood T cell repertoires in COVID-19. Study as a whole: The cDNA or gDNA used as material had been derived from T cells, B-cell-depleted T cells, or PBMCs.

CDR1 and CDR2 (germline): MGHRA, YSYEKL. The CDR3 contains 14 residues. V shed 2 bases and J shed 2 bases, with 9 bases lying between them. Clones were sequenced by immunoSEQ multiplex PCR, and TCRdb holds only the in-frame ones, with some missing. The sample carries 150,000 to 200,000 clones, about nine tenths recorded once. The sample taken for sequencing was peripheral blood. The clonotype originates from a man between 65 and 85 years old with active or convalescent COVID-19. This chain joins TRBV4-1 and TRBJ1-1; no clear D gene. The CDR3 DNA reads TGCGCCAGCAGCCAACTGACATTCAACACTGAAGCTTTCTTT. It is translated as CASSQLTFNTEAFF.